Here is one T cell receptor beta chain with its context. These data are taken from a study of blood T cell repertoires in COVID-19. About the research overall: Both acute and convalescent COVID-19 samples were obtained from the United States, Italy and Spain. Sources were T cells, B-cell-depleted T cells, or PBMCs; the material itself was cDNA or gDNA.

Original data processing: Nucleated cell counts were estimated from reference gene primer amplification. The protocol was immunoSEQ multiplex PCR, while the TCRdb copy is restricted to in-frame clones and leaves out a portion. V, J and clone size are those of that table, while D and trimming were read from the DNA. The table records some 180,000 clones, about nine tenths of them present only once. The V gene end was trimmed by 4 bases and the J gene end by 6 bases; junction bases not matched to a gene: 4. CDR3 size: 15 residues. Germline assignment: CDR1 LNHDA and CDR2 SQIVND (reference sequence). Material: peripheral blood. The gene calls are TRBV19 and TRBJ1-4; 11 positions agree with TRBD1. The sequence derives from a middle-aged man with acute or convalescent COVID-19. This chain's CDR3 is CASSTRDRGDEKLFF. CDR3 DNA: TGTGCCAGTAGTACCCGGGACAGGGGGGATGAAAAACTGTTTTTT.